Shown below are 18 T cell receptor beta chains from a single sample sequenced in a study of spatial heterogeneity in lung cancer. Time point meaning: blood at routine non-recurrence follow-up after resection. The sequenced material consisted of unsorted whole RNA from tumor, nontumor lung or frozen PBMC. TCRdb fed the 5' RACE reads into MiXCR, producing one record per CDR3 protein. In the table there are 95,000 to 130,000 distinct CDR3 sequences, more than 10% of which are singletons. Sequencing was performed on PBMCs, taken at follow-up. These TCRs come from a male donor with early-stage non-small cell lung cancer.

This clonotype has just a few counts. The V gene is TRBV6-2 or TRBV6-3, the J gene TRBJ1-1; D gene unclear. CDR1 MNHEY and CDR2 SVGEGT come from the germline V gene. Trimming took 6 bases from V and 8 from J, leaving 13 bases between them. CDR3 length equals 12 residues. CDR3 DNA sequence: TGTGCCAGCAGGCAAGGGCCGGGGGAAGCTTTCTTT. This codes for CASRQGPGEAFF.

V gene TRBV11-1 combines with J gene TRBJ1-1; D ambiguous. Germline V gives CDR1 SGHAT, CDR2 FQDESV (reference sequence). Trimming stripped 2 bases from V and 0 bases from J, with 10 bases between. This CDR3 is 15 amino acids long. The CDR3 sequence is CASSLLGSLNTEAFF. The CDR3 nucleotides are TGTGCCAGCAGCTTACTAGGGAGCCTGAACACTGAAGCTTTCTTT.

The V gene is TRBV7-2, the J gene TRBJ2-1; D unclear. Germline CDR1 reads SGHTA; CDR2 reads FQGNSA. The CDR3 totals 13 residues. V lost 2 bases and J lost 8, with 10 bases in between. CDR3 bases: TGTGCCAGCAGCTTAAACAGTAGGCATGAGCAGTTCTTC. Its protein is CASSLNSRHEQFF.

The chain combines TRBV10-3 with TRBJ1-2, with TRBD1 as a possible D gene (5 bases). From germline, CDR1 is ENHRY and CDR2 SYGVKD. The CDR3 loop spans 11 amino acids. The V end lost 3 bases, the J end lost 8 bases, and 7 bases lay between the germline ends. The CDR3 region is CAISENRGYTF. CDR3 nucleotides: TGTGCCATCAGTGAAAACAGGGGCTACACCTTC.

The rearrangement uses TRBV6-5 and TRBJ1-5; D unclear. This CDR3 has 14 amino acids. V gave up 6 bases and J gave up 9 bases, with 18 bases separating them. Germline loops: CDR1 MNHEY, CDR2 SVGAGI. The CDR3 nucleotides are TGTGCCAGCAGACTCGGACTGGGTAGAGGGCCCCAGCATTTT. Translating gives CASRLGLGRGPQHF.

J is TRBJ2-5 and V is TRBV6-5; TRBD1 matches at 7 bases. CDR1 MNHEY and CDR2 SVGAGI come from the germline V gene. V lost 6 bases to trimming and J lost 5 bases; unmatched junction nucleotides: 6. This CDR3 contains 13 residues. The CDR3 reads CASSLGQLETQYF. The CDR3 coding sequence is TGTGCCAGCAGCCTGGGACAGTTGGAGACCCAGTACTTC.

This clonotype has only a few counts. This chain uses TRBV18 with TRBJ2-7; 10 nucleotides align to TRBD1. The CDR3 loop spans 14 amino acids. The trim removed 5 bases at V and 2 bases at J, leaving 3 bases unmatched. Germline V gene lookup returns CDR1 KGHSH and CDR2 LQKENI. CDR3 sequence reads: CASSSGTGAYEQYF. In DNA form, the CDR3 reads TGTGCCAGCTCATCCGGGACAGGGGCCTACGAGCAGTACTTC.

This clonotype was seen at least ten times. The V call is TRBV7-9, the J call TRBJ1-4; 7 bases are shared with TRBD1. Germline CDR1 is SEHNR and CDR2 is FQNEAQ (reference sequence). Trimming at V came to 1 base and at J to 4 bases, leaving 6 bases not matched to a gene. The length of the CDR3 is 16 residues. The DNA for the CDR3 is TGTGCCAGCAGCTTAGACGCGGGACAGTTTAATGAAAAACTGTTTTTT. This gives the protein CASSLDAGQFNEKLFF.

This clonotype was detected many times. As DNA, the CDR3 is TGTGCCATCAGTGACGGCAGGGGAACGTTGCAGCCCCAGCATTTT. Protein: CAISDGRGTLQPQHF. The genes are TRBV10-3 and TRBJ1-5; a possible D gene is TRBD1 (6 bases). Looked up from germline, CDR1 is ENHRY and CDR2 is SYGVKD. The V end was cut by 3 bases, the J end by 7 bases, with 16 bases between. The CDR3 is made up of 15 amino acids.

This clonotype was picked up a small number of times. The rearrangement links TRBV20-1 to TRBJ2-5; 8 nucleotides match TRBD2. Trimming removed 0 bases from V and 7 bases from J; junction bases left unmatched: 19. The CDR3 is made up of 18 amino acids. Germline V CDR1 and CDR2: DFQATT, SNEGSKA (reference sequence). The chain's CDR3 is CSARDQFRSSGVRRTQYF. The CDR3 nucleotides read TGCAGTGCTAGAGATCAGTTTCGAAGTAGCGGGGTTCGCAGGACCCAGTACTTC.

The chain uses TRBV6-2 or TRBV6-3 and TRBJ1-6; a possible D gene is TRBD1 (6 bases). The CDR3 consists of 16 residues. Per the germline V gene, CDR1 is MNHEY and CDR2 is SVGEGT. V lost 6 bases, J lost 5 bases, and 17 bases lay in between. CDR3 region: CASRTIMTGNNSPLHF. The CDR3, as DNA: TGTGCCAGCAGAACGATTATGACAGGAAATAATTCACCCCTCCACTTT.

This clonotype came up a few times. This chain uses TRBV28 with TRBJ2-3; D is uncertain. CDR3 length: 15 amino acids. Germline V CDR1 and CDR2: MDHEN, SYDVKM. Trimming removed 3 bases from V and 2 bases from J, with 12 bases in between. The CDR3 sequence: CASSFPGPSTDTQYF. CDR3 bases: TGTGCCAGCAGTTTCCCAGGTCCGTCCACAGATACGCAGTATTTT. The entire variable domain, with the rest obtained from reference TRBV28 and TRBJ2-3, is as follows: DVKVTQSSRYLVKRTGEKVFLECVQDMDHENMFWYRQDPGLGLRLIYFSYDVKMKEKGDIPEGYSVSREKKERFSLILESASTNQTSMYLCASSFPGPSTDTQYFGPGTRLTVL.

This clonotype was observed a handful of times. The rearrangement joins TRBV2 to TRBJ1-6, with no clear D. Trimming left V 6 bases short and J 10 bases short, with 13 bases between. The germline gives CDR1 SNHLY, CDR2 FYNNEI. CDR3 length equals 13 residues. In DNA, the CDR3 is TGTGCCAGCAGCGAGGCCGCCAGCTCACCCCTCCACTTT. This sequence encodes CASSEAASSPLHF.

This clonotype was counted between two and nine times. This chain connects TRBV24-1 to TRBJ1-1; the D is unclear. The germline V and J ends were trimmed by 9 bases and 4 bases, with 14 bases remaining between them. CDR1 and CDR2 from the germline V gene are KGHDR and SFDVKD. This CDR3 comprises 13 residues. The CDR3 DNA sequence: TGTGCCACCCAGTACGAAATAGGCACTGAAGCTTTCTTT. Protein: CATQYEIGTEAFF.

J is TRBJ1-2 and V is TRBV24-1, with D perhaps matching TRBD1 (6 bases). CDR1 is KGHDR and CDR2 is SFDVKD in the germline V gene. This CDR3 has 13 amino acids. Deletions cut 4 bases from V and 5 bases from J, with 10 bases between. Written as DNA, the CDR3 is TGTGCCACCAGTGACGAACAGGGTTATGGCTACACCTTC. It codes for CATSDEQGYGYTF.

This clonotype was counted many times. J is TRBJ1-4 and V is TRBV6-5; TRBD1 aligns across 9 bases. V shed 2 bases, J shed 7 bases, and the junction held 2 bases outside the gene matches. CDR1 and CDR2 from the germline V gene are MNHEY and SVGAGI. There are 14 residues in the CDR3. This CDR3 is CASSYRDRAEKLFF. CDR3 nucleotide sequence: TGTGCCAGCAGTTACCGGGACAGGGCTGAAAAACTGTTTTTT.

V gene TRBV27 combines with J gene TRBJ1-6, with TRBD1 identical over 7 bases. V dropped 2 bases and J dropped 2; count of bases not matched to a gene: 3. The CDR3 is made up of 16 amino acids. Germline-derived CDR1 and CDR2 are MNHEY and SMNVEV (reference sequence). The CDR3 sequence: CASSLRQGTYNSPLHF. As DNA, the CDR3 is TGTGCCAGCAGTTTAAGACAGGGTACCTATAATTCACCCCTCCACTTT.

This clonotype was recorded many times. The chain has TRBV28 and TRBJ2-2; D unresolved. This CDR3 spans 14 amino acids. V lost 6 bases to trimming and J lost 0 bases, with 8 bases between them. CDR1 is MDHEN and CDR2 is SYDVKM in the germline V gene. The CDR3 nucleotides are TGTGCCAGCAGGGGCGTCGCGAACACCGGGGAGCTGTTTTTT. Translation: CASRGVANTGELFF.